Below are 18 T cell receptor beta chains sequenced from a single sample in a study of blood T cell repertoires in COVID-19. Some clones are missing from TCRdb's copy, which holds only in-frame ones; the method was immunoSEQ multiplex PCR. The table has around 260,000 clones, over 75% seen once; the top ten hold 10% to 15%. The sequenced sample was peripheral blood. These receptor sequences come from a human donor in a cohort sampled during active COVID-19.

The V gene is TRBV27, the J gene TRBJ1-2; TRBD1 agrees at 11 bases. There are 14 residues in the CDR3. V lost 3 bases and J lost 7; bases outside the gene matches: 4. The V gene's germline CDR1 is MNHEY and CDR2 SMNVEV (reference sequence). The DNA for the CDR3 is TGTGCCAGCAGTTTCGGACAGGGGGCAAGTGGCTACACCTTC. Translation gives CASSFGQGASGYTF.

The CDR3 DNA reads TGTGCCAGCAGACGATTCGGACTAGCGGGAGGAAACAATGAGCAGTTCTTC. Translated: CASRRFGLAGGNNEQFF. The gene calls are TRBV6-6 and TRBJ2-1, with 14 bases lining up with TRBD2. The length of the CDR3 is 17 residues. CDR1 is MNHNY and CDR2 is SVGAGI in the germline V gene (reference sequence). The trim removed 6 bases at V and 5 bases at J, leaving 9 bases unmatched.

The CDR3 sequence is CASNERGSTDTQYF. In nucleotides, the CDR3 is TGTGCCAGCAACGAGCGAGGGAGCACAGATACGCAGTATTTT. V is TRBV6-5 and J is TRBJ2-3, with D possibly being TRBD2 (5 bases). Per germline, CDR1 MNHEY and CDR2 SVGAGI. Deletions cut 7 bases from V and 0 bases from J, with 11 bases between. CDR3 size: 14 residues.

The chain uses TRBV7-9 and TRBJ1-4, with D tentatively TRBD1 (5 bases). CDR3 length: 14 residues. Between the trimmed V and J ends, which lost 5 bases and 8 bases, there was a span of 15 bases. CDR1 is SEHNR and CDR2 is FQNEAQ in the germline V gene (reference sequence). CDR3 bases: TGTGCCAGCAGCCAGGCAGGGTTCCAGGAAAAACTGTTTTTT. The encoded protein is CASSQAGFQEKLFF.

The J gene is TRBJ2-1, the V gene TRBV3-1 (or the pseudogene TRBV3-2); TRBD2 is a possible D gene (5 bases). The CDR3 runs 14 residues. Trimming pared 1 base from V and 7 bases from J, leaving 11 bases between. Germline V gene sequence: CDR1 LGHDT, CDR2 YNNKEL (reference sequence). The DNA for the CDR3 is TGTGCCAGCAGCCAAGCCCCGGGGAGTAATGAGCAGTTCTTC. This gives the protein CASSQAPGSNEQFF.

This chain uses TRBV14 with TRBJ1-2; no clear D gene. Trimming took off 8 bases at V and 0 bases at J, with 7 bases between the two ends. CDR3 length equals 12 residues. CDR1 and CDR2 (germline): SGHDN, FVKESK. The CDR3, as DNA: TGTGCCAGCGAGGTCTCTAACTATGGCTACACCTTC. Translating gives CASEVSNYGYTF.

The V gene is TRBV7-9, the J gene TRBJ2-3; D is possibly TRBD1 (6 bases). The CDR3 contains 15 residues. Trimming took off 5 bases at V and 2 bases at J, with 14 bases between the two ends. Germline CDR1 reads SEHNR; CDR2 reads FQNEAQ (reference sequence). CDR3 sequence reads: CASSQWAGDTDTQYF. CDR3 in DNA: TGTGCCAGCAGCCAGTGGGCAGGGGACACAGATACGCAGTATTTT. The full variable domain, completed using reference TRBV7-9 and TRBJ2-3, is DTGVSQNPRHKITKRGQNVTFRCDPISEHNRLYWYRQTLGQGPEFLTYFQNEAQLEKSRLLSDRFSAERPKGSFSTLEIQRTEQGDSAMYLCASSQWAGDTDTQYFGPGTRLTVL.

The genes are TRBV10-3 and TRBJ2-3, with 8 bases matching TRBD2. The CDR3 runs to 14 residues. Per the germline V gene, CDR1 is ENHRY and CDR2 is SYGVKD. The ends lost 6 bases at V and 2 bases at J; junction bases unmatched: 4. CDR3 loop: CAISLAGPTDTQYF. CDR3 coding DNA: TGTGCCATCAGCTTAGCGGGGCCCACAGATACGCAGTATTTT.

The chain is built from TRBV12-3 or TRBV12-4 and TRBJ2-7; possibly TRBD2 for D (6 bases). The CDR3 is 13 amino acids. Trimming took 5 bases from V and 2 from J, leaving 10 bases between them. Written as DNA, the CDR3 is TGTGCCAGCAGTCAGGGAGGTACCTACGAGCAGTACTTC. This codes for CASSQGGTYEQYF.

This clone was seen only a few times. The chain recombines TRBV13 with TRBJ2-4; a possible D gene is TRBD2 (6 bases). Germline CDR1 and CDR2: PRHDT and FYEKMQ (reference sequence). Trimming left V 9 bases short and J 0 bases short, with 18 bases between. This CDR3 has 16 amino acids. CDR3 region: CASLNGRDIAKNIQYF. The CDR3 region has the DNA TGTGCCAGTCTTAACGGGAGAGACATAGCCAAAAACATTCAGTACTTC.

The chain is built from TRBV7-2 and TRBJ2-7; 7 nucleotides align to TRBD1. V gave up 8 bases and J gave up 6 bases; unmatched junction bases: 7. This CDR3 has 12 amino acids. Germline V gives CDR1 SGHTA, CDR2 FQGNSA. The DNA of the CDR3 is TGTGCCAGCGAGACAGGGCGCGGCGAGCAGTACTTC. Its translation is CASETGRGEQYF.

The chain has TRBV23-1 and TRBJ2-1, with D possibly TRBD1 on 6 matching bases. TRBV23-1 is designated an ORF whose function remains uncertain. V lost 2 bases and J lost 5, with 13 bases in between. The CDR3 totals 15 residues. The DNA of the CDR3 is TGCGCCAGCAGTCAACAGGGGAAGGTTGACAATGAGCAGTTCTTC. Encoded protein: CASSQQGKVDNEQFF.

The chain is built from TRBV27 and TRBJ1-1; TRBD1 matches at 7 bases. The trim removed 3 bases at V and 5 bases at J, leaving 6 bases unmatched. The CDR3 is 14 residues long. CDR1 MNHEY and CDR2 SMNVEV come from the germline V gene (reference sequence). CDR3 residues: CASSFSGGQTEAFF. The CDR3, as DNA: TGTGCCAGCAGTTTCTCAGGGGGTCAGACTGAAGCTTTCTTT.

This rearrangement joins TRBV7-6 to TRBJ1-3; 8 nucleotides agree with TRBD1. The CDR3 runs to 16 residues. With V trimmed by 4 bases and J by 1 base, 6 bases remained unmatched. In germline, CDR1 is SGHVS, CDR2 FNYEAQ. CDR3 bases: TGTGCCAGCAGCTCCACCGGGACAGGATCTGGAAACACCATATATTTT. Encoded protein: CASSSTGTGSGNTIYF.

The chain carries TRBV15 and TRBJ1-4; no clear D gene. CDR3 length: 16 amino acids. Per germline, CDR1 LNHNV and CDR2 YYDKDF (reference sequence). The ends were cut back, 5 bases at V and 4 bases at J, with 17 bases in the middle. The CDR3 sequence is CATSPQSERVNEKLFF. CDR3 coding DNA: TGTGCCACCAGCCCTCAAAGTGAGCGGGTTAATGAAAAACTGTTTTTT. The whole variable domain, remainder taken from reference TRBV15 and TRBJ1-4, is DAMVIQNPRYQVTQFGKPVTLSCSQTLNHNVMYWYQQKSSQAPKLLFHYYDKDFNNEADTPDNFQSRRPNTSFCFLDIRSPGLGDTAMYLCATSPQSERVNEKLFFGSGTQLSVL.

There are a few counts of this clone. This rearrangement joins TRBV28 to TRBJ2-1, with 12 nucleotides matching TRBD1. Germline values: CDR1 MDHEN, CDR2 SYDVKM. With V trimmed by 6 bases and J by 7 bases, 10 bases remained unmatched. This CDR3 spans 16 amino acids. The CDR3 DNA sequence: TGTGCCAGCAGGGAAACCGGGACAGGGGGCAGGAATGAGCAGTTCTTC. It encodes CASRETGTGGRNEQFF.

The table lists this clone with a few counts. The chain employs TRBV10-3 and TRBJ1-1; tentative D call: TRBD1 (5 bases). The germline CDR1 and CDR2 sequences are ENHRY and SYGVKD. CDR3 length: 14 residues. Trimming pared 4 bases from V and 0 bases from J, leaving 9 bases between. CDR3 nucleotides: TGTGCCATCAGTGGCGGGGGGATGAACACTGAAGCTTTCTTT. As protein: CAISGGGMNTEAFF.

A word on this clone: The sample has other DNA sequences that encode this CDR3 too. The genes are TRBV6-5 and TRBJ2-2; 8 bases agree with TRBD2. CDR1 is MNHEY, CDR2 SVGAGI, per germline. Trimming removed 8 bases from V and 5 bases from J; junction bases left unmatched: 1. This CDR3 contains 12 residues. CDR3 amino acids: CASQRETGELFF. CDR3 sequence (DNA): TGTGCCAGCCAGCGGGAGACCGGGGAGCTGTTTTTT.